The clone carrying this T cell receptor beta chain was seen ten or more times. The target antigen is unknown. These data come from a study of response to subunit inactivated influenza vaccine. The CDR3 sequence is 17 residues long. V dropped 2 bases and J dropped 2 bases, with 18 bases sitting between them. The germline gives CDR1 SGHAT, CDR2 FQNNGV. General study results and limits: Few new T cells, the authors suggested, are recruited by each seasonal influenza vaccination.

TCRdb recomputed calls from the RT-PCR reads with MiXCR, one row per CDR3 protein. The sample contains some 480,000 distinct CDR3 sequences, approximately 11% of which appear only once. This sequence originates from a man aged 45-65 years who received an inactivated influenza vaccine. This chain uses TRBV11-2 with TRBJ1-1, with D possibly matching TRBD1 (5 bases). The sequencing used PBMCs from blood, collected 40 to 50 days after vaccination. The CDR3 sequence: CASSLFLGALGNTEAFF. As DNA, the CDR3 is TGTGCCAGCAGCTTATTCCTTGGGGCTTTGGGAAACACTGAAGCTTTCTTT.